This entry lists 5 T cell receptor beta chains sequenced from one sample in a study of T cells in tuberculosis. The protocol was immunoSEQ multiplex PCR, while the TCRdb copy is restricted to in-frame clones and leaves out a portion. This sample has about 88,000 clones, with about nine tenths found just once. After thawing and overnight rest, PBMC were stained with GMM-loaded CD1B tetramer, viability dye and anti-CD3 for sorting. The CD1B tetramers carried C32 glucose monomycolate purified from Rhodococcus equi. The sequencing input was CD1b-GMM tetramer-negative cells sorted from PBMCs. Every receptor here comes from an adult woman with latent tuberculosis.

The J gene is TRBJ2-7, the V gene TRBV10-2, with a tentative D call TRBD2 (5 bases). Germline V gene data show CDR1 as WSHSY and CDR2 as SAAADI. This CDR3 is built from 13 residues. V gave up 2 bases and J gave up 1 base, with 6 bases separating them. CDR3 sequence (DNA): TGCGCCAGCAGTGAGCGGAGGTCCTACGAGCAGTACGTC. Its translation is CASSERRSYEQYV.

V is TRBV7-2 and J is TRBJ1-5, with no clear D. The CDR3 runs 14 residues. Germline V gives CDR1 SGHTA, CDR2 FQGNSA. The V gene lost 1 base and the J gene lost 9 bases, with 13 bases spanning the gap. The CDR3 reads CASSLVGSPWPQHF. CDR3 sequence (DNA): TGTGCCAGCAGCTTAGTAGGTAGCCCATGGCCCCAGCATTTT.

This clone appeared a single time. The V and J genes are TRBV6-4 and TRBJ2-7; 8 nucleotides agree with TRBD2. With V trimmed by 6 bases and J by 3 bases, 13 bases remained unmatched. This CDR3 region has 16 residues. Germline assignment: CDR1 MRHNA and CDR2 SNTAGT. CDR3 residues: CASSLDGTRGYYEQYF. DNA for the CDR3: TGTGCCAGCAGCCTTGACGGGACTAGGGGGTACTACGAGCAGTACTTC.

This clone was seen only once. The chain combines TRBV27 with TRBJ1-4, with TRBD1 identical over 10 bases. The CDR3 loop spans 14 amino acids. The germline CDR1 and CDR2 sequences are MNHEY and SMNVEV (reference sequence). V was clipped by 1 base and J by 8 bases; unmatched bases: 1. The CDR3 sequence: CASSLWTGGEKLFF. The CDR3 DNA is TGTGCCAGCAGTTTATGGACAGGGGGGGAAAAACTGTTTTTT.

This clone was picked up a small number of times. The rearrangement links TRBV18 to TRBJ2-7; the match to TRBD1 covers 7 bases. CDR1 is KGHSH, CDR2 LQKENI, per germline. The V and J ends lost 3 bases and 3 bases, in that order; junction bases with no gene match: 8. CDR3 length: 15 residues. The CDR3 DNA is TGTGCCAGCTCACCTGGGACAGCACCGGACTACGAGCAGTACGTC. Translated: CASSPGTAPDYEQYV.